This TCR beta chain came from a study of CD8+CD57+ T cells in acquired aplastic anemia. About the study: DNA recovered from sorted CD4+ and CD8+ cells had a mean of approximately 3 ug.

V lost 7 bases and J 1 base, leaving 7 bases between the germline ends. The CDR3 extends over 12 amino acids. The germline CDR1 and CDR2 sequences are SNHLY and FYNNEI. This clonotype was observed many times. Those patients picked for sequencing had displayed CD8+CD57+ cell expansion on flow cytometry. CDR3 and TCR beta VDJ profiling relied on a genomic DNA template. TCRdb independently ran MiXCR on the reads; one entry per CDR3 protein. The sample has around 290,000 distinct CDR3 sequences; 50% to 65% are singletons. The clonotype comes from a human donor with aplastic anemia. Sequenced: sorted CD4+, CD8+, or CD8+CD57+ T cells (not recorded which) from PBMCs. This sequence joins TRBV2 and TRBJ1-2; D is unresolved. The CDR3 reads CASNRLNYGYTF. Here the CDR3 DNA reads TGTGCCAGCAATAGACTTAACTATGGCTACACCTTC. The whole variable domain, filled in from reference TRBV2 and TRBJ1-2, reads EPEVTQTPSHQVTQMGQEVILRCVPISNHLYFYWYRQILGQKVEFLVSFYNNEISEKSEIFDDQFSVERPDGSNFTLKIRSTKLEDSAMYFCASNRLNYGYTFGSGTRLTVV.